This TCR beta chain comes out of a study of T cell responses to AZD1222 COVID-19 vaccine. Second doses that came at about 4 or about 12 weeks were put together. Clones were read by immunoSEQ multiplex PCR, and TCRdb kept only the in-frame ones, dropping some. The sample has about 150,000 clones, under 95% seen once; the top ten hold about 1.9%. In regard to this clone: Its target is unknown.

Germline CDR1 reads MDHEN; CDR2 reads SYDVKM. This CDR3 region has 14 residues. V lost 4 bases, J lost 4 bases, and 5 bases stayed unmatched. Findings and caveats of the study: Receipt of two AZD1222 doses was followed by a rise in Spike-specific TCR breadth and depth.

V gene TRBV28 combines with J gene TRBJ2-5; TRBD1 aligns across 8 bases. This specimen was peripheral blood, taken 28 days after the second AZD1222 dose. The receptor was derived from an adult who received the AZD1222 COVID-19 vaccine. This CDR3 reads CASSSLTGVETQYF. CDR3 in DNA: TGTGCCAGCAGTTCGCTGACAGGGGTAGAGACCCAGTACTTC.